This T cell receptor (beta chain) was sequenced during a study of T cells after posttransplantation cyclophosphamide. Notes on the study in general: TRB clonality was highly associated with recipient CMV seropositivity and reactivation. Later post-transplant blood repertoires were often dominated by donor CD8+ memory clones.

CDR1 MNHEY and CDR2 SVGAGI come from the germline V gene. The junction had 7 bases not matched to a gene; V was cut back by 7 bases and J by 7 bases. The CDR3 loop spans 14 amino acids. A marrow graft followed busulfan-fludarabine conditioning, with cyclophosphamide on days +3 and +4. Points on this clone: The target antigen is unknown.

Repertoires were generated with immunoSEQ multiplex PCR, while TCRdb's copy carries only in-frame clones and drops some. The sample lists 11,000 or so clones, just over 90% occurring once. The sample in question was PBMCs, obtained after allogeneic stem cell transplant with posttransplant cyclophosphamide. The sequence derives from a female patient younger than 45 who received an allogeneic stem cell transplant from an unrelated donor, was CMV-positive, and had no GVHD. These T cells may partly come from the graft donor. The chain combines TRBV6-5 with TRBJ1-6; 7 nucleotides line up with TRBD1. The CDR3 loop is CASNYRDRNSPLHF. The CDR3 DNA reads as TGTGCCAGCAACTATAGGGACAGAAATTCACCCCTCCACTTT.